This T cell receptor beta chain was recorded in a study of beta chain features in type 1 diabetes. Every bit of the isolated RNA underwent reverse transcription, so sequencing read expressed TCRB transcripts. Sequencing used immunoSEQ multiplex PCR; TCRdb keeps in-frame clones, though not all of them. Altogether 850,000 to 900,000 clones are present, 15% to 20% being singletons, with the ten largest covering about 0.025%. The germline gives CDR1 LGHNA, CDR2 YNFKEQ. Trimming pared 1 base from V and 4 bases from J, leaving 13 bases between. The CDR3 is 15 residues long. Study-level findings and limits: In all four CD4+ subsets, TCRB CDR3 length was significantly, moderately reduced in type 1 diabetes.

As concerns this clone: The antigen remains unidentified.

The material sequenced was naive CD4+ T cells from blood. The rearrangement joins TRBV4-2 to TRBJ2-5, with TRBD1 as a possible D gene (6 bases). The TCR was taken from a young woman in good health. The CDR3 DNA reads TGTGCCAGCAGCCAAGGTACAGGGTCTACAGAGACCCAGTACTTC. The encoded protein is CASSQGTGSTETQYF.